This T cell receptor beta chain was sequenced during a study of T cells in Graves' hyperthyroidism and ophthalmopathy. At the level of the study: Any treatment followed the collection of peripheral blood at initial diagnosis.

Hyperthyroidism of Graves' type that showed no ophthalmopathy progression within 18 months was stable. Uncontrolled infection, other autoimmune disease, pregnancy or lactation barred patients from enrollment. The germline V gene has CDR1 SGHDT and CDR2 YYEEEE. Trimming removed 0 bases at V and 4 bases at J, with 15 bases between. The CDR3 runs 16 residues. This clonotype was detected a few times. There were TCR beta CDR3 regions amplified from RNA transcripts. HTBI primers were the set used in a first-round RT-PCR of the TCR CDR3. In TCRdb, the multiplex PCR reads were re-called with MiXCR into one record per CDR3 protein. The table includes about 360,000 distinct CDR3 sequences, less than 15% detected once.

The chain has TRBV5-6 and TRBJ2-3; D call uncertain. The clonotype was recovered from a woman aged 18-29 years with Graves' hyperthyroidism. Sequencing was carried out using blood. CDR3 bases: TGTGCCAGCAGCTTGGCCGAGGTCACGGGCGCAGATACGCAGTATTTT. Protein product: CASSLAEVTGADTQYF.